This T cell receptor beta chain is from a study of regulatory T cells in long-lasting Graves disease. About the research overall: Graves' patients with a new diagnosis had received antithyroid drugs under 3 months.

Stated time point: newly diagnosed GD, antithyroid drugs for less than 3 months. PBMC RNA served as the TCR library source. American Thyroid Association guidelines defined how Graves' disease was diagnosed. Collection of peripheral blood (roughly 9.8 milliliters) was done using EDTA tubes. This clonotype was detected ten times or more. Its matching antigen is unknown. Study conclusions and caveats: Under persistent disease, TRBV28, TRBJ1-2 and TRBJ2-5 were used preferentially.

To make TCR beta libraries, researchers used iRepertoire HTBI primers and Arm-PCR of CDR3 regions. Each CDR3 protein is one row after TCRdb ran MiXCR on the multiplex PCR reads. The sample holds 500,000 to 700,000 distinct CDR3 sequences, less than 20% seen once. The CDR3 loop spans 15 amino acids. Germline assignment: CDR1 SGHRS and CDR2 YFSETQ. The junction had 8 bases not matched to a gene; V was cut back by 3 bases and J by 3 bases. The data also belong to a second study, concerning T cells in Graves' hyperthyroidism and ophthalmopathy.

The receptor comes from a woman aged 25-40 years with Graves disease. The chain couples TRBV5-1 to TRBJ2-7, with TRBD2 identical over 8 bases. The starting material was peripheral blood mononuclear cells (PBMCs), obtained at new diagnosis, from a patient treated with antithyroid drugs. The CDR3: CASSSLQGLGYEQYF. CDR3 in DNA: TGCGCCAGCAGCTCTTTGCAGGGACTAGGCTACGAGCAGTACTTC.